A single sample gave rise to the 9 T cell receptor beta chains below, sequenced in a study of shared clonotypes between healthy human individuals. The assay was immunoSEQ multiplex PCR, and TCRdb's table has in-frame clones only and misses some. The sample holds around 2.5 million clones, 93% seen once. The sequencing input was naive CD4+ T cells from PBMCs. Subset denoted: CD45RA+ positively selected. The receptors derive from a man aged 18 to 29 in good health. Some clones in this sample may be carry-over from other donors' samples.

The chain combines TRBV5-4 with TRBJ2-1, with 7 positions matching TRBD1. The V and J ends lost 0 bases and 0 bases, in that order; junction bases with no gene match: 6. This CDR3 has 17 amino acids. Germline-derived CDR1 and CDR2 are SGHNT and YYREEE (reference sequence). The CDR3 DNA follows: TGTGCCAGCAGCTTGGGAGTACAGGGGAGCTCCTACAATGAGCAGTTCTTC. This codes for CASSLGVQGSSYNEQFF.

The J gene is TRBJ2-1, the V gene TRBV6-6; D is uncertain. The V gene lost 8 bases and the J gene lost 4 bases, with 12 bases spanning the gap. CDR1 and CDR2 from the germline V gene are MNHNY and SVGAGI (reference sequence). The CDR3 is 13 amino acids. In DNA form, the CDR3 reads TGTGCCAGCGGAGAAACAGTGTACAATGAGCAGTTCTTC. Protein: CASGETVYNEQFF.

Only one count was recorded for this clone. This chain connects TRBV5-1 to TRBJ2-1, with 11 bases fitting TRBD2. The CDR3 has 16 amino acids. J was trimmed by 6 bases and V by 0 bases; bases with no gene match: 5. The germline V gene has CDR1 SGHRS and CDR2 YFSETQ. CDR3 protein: CASSLVLAGASNEQFF. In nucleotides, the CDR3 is TGCGCCAGCAGCTTGGTACTAGCGGGAGCGAGCAATGAGCAGTTCTTC.

CDR3 amino acids: CASSASWGGTYNEQFF. DNA for the CDR3: TGTGCCAGCAGTGCATCTTGGGGGGGTACCTACAATGAGCAGTTCTTC. The chain links TRBV2 to TRBJ2-1; 7 bases fit TRBD2. CDR1 SNHLY and CDR2 FYNNEI come from the germline V gene. The ends lost 4 bases at V and 2 bases at J; junction bases unmatched: 8. The CDR3 spans 16 residues.

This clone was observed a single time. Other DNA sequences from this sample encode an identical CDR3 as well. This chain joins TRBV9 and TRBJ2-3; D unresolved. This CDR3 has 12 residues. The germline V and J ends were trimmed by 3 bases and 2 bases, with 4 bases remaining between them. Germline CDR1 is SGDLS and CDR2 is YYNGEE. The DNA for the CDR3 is TGTGCCAGCAGCGCTACCACAGATACGCAGTATTTT. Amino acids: CASSATTDTQYF.

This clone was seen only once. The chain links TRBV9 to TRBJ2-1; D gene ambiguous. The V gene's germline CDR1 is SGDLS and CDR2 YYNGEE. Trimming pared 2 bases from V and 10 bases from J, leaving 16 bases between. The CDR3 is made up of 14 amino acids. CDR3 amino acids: CASSVAPSSGEQFF. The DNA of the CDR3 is TGTGCCAGCAGCGTTGCACCGTCCTCCGGCGAGCAGTTCTTC.

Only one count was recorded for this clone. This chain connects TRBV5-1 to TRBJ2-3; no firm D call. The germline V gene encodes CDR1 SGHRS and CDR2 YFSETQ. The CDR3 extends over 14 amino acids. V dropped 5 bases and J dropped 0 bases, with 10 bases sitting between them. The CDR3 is CASRPLTSTDTQYF. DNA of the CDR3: TGCGCCAGCAGGCCCCTCACGAGCACAGATACGCAGTATTTT.

CDR3 sequence: CASSAPRDSINEQFF. Here the CDR3 DNA reads TGTGCCAGCAGTGCCCCCCGGGACTCCATAAATGAGCAGTTCTTC. The V gene is TRBV28, the J gene TRBJ2-1; D may be TRBD2 (6 bases). Germline CDR1 and CDR2: MDHEN and SYDVKM. The CDR3 spans 15 residues. V was shortened by 5 bases and J by 7 bases, with 18 bases between the two germline ends. The whole variable domain, filled in from reference TRBV28 and TRBJ2-1, reads DVKVTQSSRYLVKRTGEKVFLECVQDMDHENMFWYRQDPGLGLRLIYFSYDVKMKEKGDIPEGYSVSREKKERFSLILESASTNQTSMYLCASSAPRDSINEQFFGPGTRLTVL.

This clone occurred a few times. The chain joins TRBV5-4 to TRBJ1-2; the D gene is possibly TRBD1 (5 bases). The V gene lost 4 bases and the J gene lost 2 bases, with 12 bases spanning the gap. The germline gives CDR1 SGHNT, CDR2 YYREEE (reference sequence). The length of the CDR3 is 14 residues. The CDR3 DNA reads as TGTGCCAGCAGCACACCGAGACAGAACTATGGCTACACCTTC. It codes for CASSTPRQNYGYTF.